One and the same sample provided the 16 T cell receptor beta chains below, sequenced in a study of molecular identifiers for immune sequencing clone quantification. TCRdb reanalysed the PCR reads using MiXCR and keeps one entry per CDR3 protein. The data hold 300,000 to 350,000 distinct CDR3 sequences, with about 22% observed a single time. The sample consisted of naive CD8+ T cells from blood, with Jurkat cell RNA spiked in. As to subset: FACS-sorted CD8+CD4-CCR7+CD45RA+ naive T cells. The source is a human donor in good health. Some libraries in this study had Jurkat cell RNA spiked in.

This clonotype was seen repeatedly, ten times or more. The chain employs TRBV5-5 and TRBJ2-7; either TRBD1 or TRBD2 may supply D (6 bases each). V was clipped by 2 bases and J by 4 bases, with 16 bases between them. The CDR3 spans 15 residues. CDR1 SGHKS and CDR2 YYEKEE come from the germline V gene (reference sequence). This CDR3 reads CASSFLLQGRYEQYF. The CDR3 nucleotides are TGTGCCAGCAGCTTTCTTCTTCAGGGGAGGTACGAGCAGTACTTC.

This clonotype was counted ten times or more. The chain has TRBV20-1 and TRBJ2-5; D is possibly TRBD1 (5 bases). Trimming took 3 bases from V and 4 from J, leaving 9 bases between them. This CDR3 is 12 amino acids long. The germline gives CDR1 DFQATT, CDR2 SNEGSKA (reference sequence). In DNA, the CDR3 is TGCAGTGCTAGGACAGTGCGAGAGACCCAGTACTTC. It codes for CSARTVRETQYF.

The chain has TRBV30 and TRBJ1-6, with D perhaps TRBD1 (5 bases). This CDR3 is 16 amino acids long. The germline V gene has CDR1 GTSNPN and CDR2 SVGIG (reference sequence). V dropped 0 bases and J dropped 8 bases, with 17 bases sitting between them. CDR3 residues: CAWSVPFRTMDSPLHF. CDR3 nucleotide sequence: TGTGCCTGGAGTGTACCGTTTCGGACAATGGATTCACCCCTCCACTTT.

This clonotype appeared many times. V and J are TRBV14 and TRBJ1-1; TRBD1 matches 8 bases. The germline V gene encodes CDR1 SGHDN and CDR2 FVKESK. V shed 5 bases, J shed 4 bases, and the junction held 9 bases outside the gene matches. The CDR3 runs to 15 residues. The CDR3 sequence: CASSFRTGRSTEAFF. CDR3 nucleotides: TGTGCCAGCAGCTTCCGGACAGGGCGGAGCACTGAAGCTTTCTTT.

This rearrangement joins TRBV19 to TRBJ2-2; TRBD2 matches at 7 bases. There are 16 residues in the CDR3. The germline V gene encodes CDR1 LNHDA and CDR2 SQIVND (reference sequence). The V gene end was trimmed by 3 bases and the J gene end by 7 bases; junction bases not matched to a gene: 11. The CDR3 region has the DNA TGTGCCAGTAGTATTTCGACTAGCTGGAGTGGCGGGGAGCTGTTTTTT. Its protein product is CASSISTSWSGGELFF.

This clonotype came up once. The final CDR3 position lacks the conserved phenylalanine or tryptophan, pointing to a likely read error. V is TRBV29-1 and J is TRBJ2-1; D remains unclear. V dropped 4 bases and J dropped 0 bases, with 10 bases sitting between them. The CDR3 has 14 residues. CDR1 is SQVTM, CDR2 ANQGSEA, per germline. CDR3 sequence reads: CSVALAYSYNEQFL. For the CDR3, the DNA is TGCAGCGTTGCTCTGGCGTACTCCTACAATGAGCAGTTCCTC.

This clonotype came up a few times. The chain couples TRBV6-2 or TRBV6-3 to TRBJ2-7; TRBD1 matches at 9 bases. This CDR3 spans 14 amino acids. The V segment lost 6 bases and the J segment 9 bases; nucleotides outside the gene matches: 12. The V gene's germline CDR1 is MNHEY and CDR2 SVGEGT. CDR3 coding DNA: TGTGCCAGCAGCCCGGGACAGGGTCTTTTTGGGCAGTACTTC. Its protein is CASSPGQGLFGQYF.

Concerning this clonotype: This sequence may be a read error, since a much larger clone differs from it by one base. The genes are TRBV12-3 or TRBV12-4 and TRBJ1-5; a weak D match, TRBD1 (6 bases). The CDR3 covers 15 residues. This chain's CDR3 is CASSNTDSPNLPQHF. CDR3 sequence (DNA): TGTGCCAGCAGTAATACGGACAGCCCCAATCTGCCCCAGCATTTT.

Comments on this clonotype: A clone one base away is much larger, so this may be a read error. This chain connects TRBV5-3 to TRBJ2-7, with unresolved D. TRBV5-3 is filed as an ORF, its function uncertain. This CDR3 region has 16 residues. CDR3 residues: CASSLRPRKGTYEQYF. The CDR3 DNA is TGTGCCAGCAGCTTACGGCCGCGGAAGGGAACCTACGAGCAGTACTTC.

This clonotype was counted between two and nine times. This chain joins TRBV4-3 and TRBJ2-7, with 10 bases identical to TRBD2. This CDR3 comprises 16 residues. Germline V gene lookup returns CDR1 LGHNA and CDR2 YSLEER. V lost 0 bases, J lost 2 bases, and 4 bases stayed unmatched. CDR3 nucleotide sequence: TGCGCCAGCAGCCAAGACCCGAGCGGGGGGGCCTACGAGCAGTACTTC. Its translation is CASSQDPSGGAYEQYF.

This clonotype was counted between two and nine times. The chain has TRBV5-1 and TRBJ2-7; D gene uncertain. The CDR3 runs 14 residues. Trimming pared 5 bases from V and 5 bases from J, leaving 17 bases between. The V gene's germline CDR1 is SGHRS and CDR2 YFSETQ. The CDR3 here is CASSNWAGYDEQYF. The CDR3, as DNA: TGCGCCAGCAGTAACTGGGCAGGTTACGACGAGCAGTACTTC.

This clonotype occurred a few times. V gene TRBV13 combines with J gene TRBJ2-3; D unclear. The CDR3 spans 15 residues. The ends were cut back, 2 bases at V and 0 bases at J, with 9 bases in the middle. Looked up from germline, CDR1 is PRHDT and CDR2 is FYEKMQ (reference sequence). CDR3 nucleotide sequence: TGTGCCAGCAGCTTATCACCCCGGAGCACAGATACGCAGTATTTT. Translation: CASSLSPRSTDTQYF.

This clonotype was recorded many times. The rearrangement joins TRBV30 to TRBJ2-7; D may be TRBD1 or TRBD2 (5 bases each). This CDR3 comprises 12 residues. Per the germline V gene, CDR1 is GTSNPN and CDR2 is SVGIG (reference sequence). V lost 5 bases, J lost 2 bases, and 10 bases lay in between. In nucleotides, the CDR3 is TGTGCCTGGGGGACGGAAACCTACGAGCAGTACTTC. Translation gives CAWGTETYEQYF. Variable domain in full (rest from reference TRBV30 and TRBJ2-7): SQTIHQWPATLVQPVGSPLSLECTVEGTSNPNLYWYRQAAGRGLQLLFYSVGIGQISSEVPQNLSASRPQDRQFILSSKKLLLSDSGFYLCAWGTETYEQYFGPGTRLTVT.

At least ten counts were recorded for this clonotype. This chain links TRBV11-2 with TRBJ2-3; TRBD2 matches at 12 bases. From germline, CDR1 is SGHAT and CDR2 FQNNGV. The CDR3 length is 15 residues. Trimming removed 5 bases from V and 3 bases from J; junction bases left unmatched: 3. DNA for the CDR3: TGTGCCAGCAGCATCGGACTAGCGGGGACAGATACGCAGTATTTT. Translating it yields CASSIGLAGTDTQYF.

As to this clonotype: This may be a read error: a much more frequent sequence differs by one nucleotide. V and J are TRBV14 and TRBJ1-1; D remains unclear. This CDR3 spans 13 amino acids. Germline CDR1 and CDR2: SGHDN and FVKESK. The CDR3 loop reads CASSPQEGTEALF. The CDR3, as DNA: TGTGCCAGCAGCCCTCAGGAGGGAACTGAAGCTCTCTTT.

This clonotype was found many times. The chain links TRBV2 to TRBJ1-5; no clear D. V lost 7 bases and J lost 9, with 16 bases in between. Looked up from germline, CDR1 is SNHLY and CDR2 is FYNNEI. The CDR3 is 13 amino acids. CDR3 DNA: TGTGCCAGCAAATTGCGGGTTGCGATGCCCCAGCATTTT. Translation: CASKLRVAMPQHF.